Listed below are T cell receptor beta chains from one sample, sequenced in a study of blood T cells in healthy people across ages. TCRdb re-called the 5' RACE reads through MiXCR, storing one row per CDR3 protein. The table records 1.5 million to 2 million distinct CDR3 sequences, 28% of them present only once. The sequencing sample was made of blood. The origin of the receptors is a woman aged 30 to 39 in good health. The CDR3 runs from the conserved cysteine through the conserved F or W. D genes are given only for firm matches. Expanded clones are given a class, and other clones once, few, many or no size at all.

j_call d_call clone_size v_call cdr3_aa cdr3_nt
TRBJ2-3 . . TRBV29-1 CSAGGHLADTQYF TGCAGCGCCGGGGGACACCTCGCAGATACGCAGTATTTT
TRBJ2-1 TRBD2 . TRBV10-2 CASTGLAGDKYEQFF TGCGCCAGCACGGGACTAGCGGGGGATAAGTATGAGCAGTTCTTC
TRBJ2-5 . few TRBV11-2 CASSLENREETQYF TGTGCCAGCAGCTTAGAGAACAGGGAAGAGACCCAGTACTTC
TRBJ2-7 . many TRBV20-1 CSARDRGRPYEQYF TGCAGTGCTAGAGATCGGGGGAGACCCTACGAGCAGTACTTC
TRBJ2-5 TRBD1 . TRBV27 CASSFGQALERYF TGTGCCAGCAGTTTTGGACAGGCCCTCGAGCGGTACTTC
TRBJ2-1 . many TRBV20-1 CSAREHNEQFF TGCAGTGCTAGGGAACACAATGAGCAGTTCTTC
TRBJ2-1 . . TRBV5-1 CASSLGIGDNEQFF TGCGCCAGCAGCTTGGGCATCGGAGACAATGAGCAGTTCTTC
TRBJ2-7 . . TRBV20-1 CSARVPRSYEQYF TGCAGTGCTAGAGTACCTCGCTCCTACGAGCAGTACTTC
TRBJ1-5 . . TRBV7-2 CANSSPWDKNQPQHF TGTGCCAACAGCTCCCCCTGGGACAAAAATCAGCCCCAGCATTTT
TRBJ2-7 . few TRBV4-1 CASSQVDGGGGYEQYF TGCGCCAGCAGCCAAGTAGACGGGGGAGGGGGCTACGAGCAGTACTTC
TRBJ2-1 . . TRBV4-1 CASSPPLQPYEQFF TGCGCCAGCAGCCCACCCTTACAGCCCTACGAGCAGTTCTTC
TRBJ2-5 . once TRBV20-1 CSAQDYQETQYF TGCAGTGCTCAGGATTACCAAGAGACCCAGTACTTC
TRBJ1-2 . many TRBV29-1 CSVEHGDDYGYTF TGCAGCGTTGAACATGGGGATGACTATGGCTACACCTTC
TRBJ2-7 TRBD2 . TRBV7-2 CASSSVSGRHNEQYF TGTGCCAGCAGCTCCGTTAGCGGGAGGCACAATGAGCAGTACTTC
TRBJ2-1 . few TRBV27 CASSLRLGSGYNEPFF TGTGCCAGCAGTTTAAGATTGGGTAGCGGATACAATGAGCCGTTCTTC
TRBJ2-7 . many TRBV4-1 CASSQDITGANSYEQYF TGCGCCAGCAGCCAAGATATAACGGGGGCCAACTCCTACGAGCAGTACTTC
TRBJ2-5 TRBD2 few TRBV2 CASNILAGGQETQYF TGTGCCAGCAATATACTAGCGGGGGGCCAAGAGACCCAGTACTTC
TRBJ1-4 TRBD1 . TRBV7-2 CASSSKQGGGEKLFF TGTGCCAGCAGCAGCAAACAGGGGGGGGGGGAAAAACTGTTTTTT
TRBJ2-5 . few TRBV27 CASTSETQYF TGTGCCAGCACGTCAGAGACCCAGTACTTC
TRBJ2-7 TRBD1 . TRBV7-2 CASSLSGQFGEQYF TGTGCCAGCAGCTTATCGGGACAGTTCGGAGAGCAGTACTTC
TRBJ2-7 TRBD2 . TRBV5-1 CASSLEGGLAGLPYEQYF TGCGCCAGCAGCTTGGAGGGTGGACTAGCGGGGCTCCCCTACGAGCAGTACTTC
TRBJ2-3 TRBD2 . TRBV5-1 CASSLDGGNTQYF TGCGCCAGCAGCTTGGACGGGGGGAATACGCAGTATTTT
TRBJ1-4 . . TRBV19 CASRREANEKLFF TGTGCCAGTAGGCGGGAGGCGAATGAAAAACTGTTTTTT
TRBJ2-1 . few TRBV7-8 CASAQGAYNEQFF TGTGCCAGCGCACAGGGCGCCTACAATGAGCAGTTCTTC
TRBJ1-5 TRBD1 few TRBV20-1 CSSPGQGPNQPQHF TGCAGTTCCCCGGGACAGGGCCCTAATCAGCCCCAGCATTTT
TRBJ1-5 TRBD1 . TRBV20-1 CSARRTGLSQPQHF TGCAGTGCTAGACGGACAGGCCTTAGTCAGCCCCAGCATTTT
TRBJ1-2 . few TRBV12-3/TRBV12-4 CASSFSDSDYGYTF TGTGCCAGCAGTTTCAGTGACAGTGACTATGGCTACACCTTC
TRBJ1-6 . . TRBV3-1 CASSQTGLITSPLHF TGTGCCAGCAGCCAAACAGGACTAATTACTTCACCCCTCCACTTT
TRBJ1-5 . . TRBV12-5 CASGLEGQPQHF TGTGCTAGTGGTTTGGAGGGCCAGCCCCAGCATTTT
TRBJ2-7 TRBD1 few TRBV12-3/TRBV12-4 CASSPVGTGVEQYF TGTGCCAGCAGCCCAGTAGGGACAGGGGTCGAGCAGTACTTC
TRBJ2-1 . . TRBV5-1 CASSPGGVGNEQFF TGCGCCAGCAGCCCTGGGGGAGTAGGCAATGAGCAGTTCTTC
TRBJ1-1 . . TRBV7-9 CASSLAGGAMNTEAFF TGTGCCAGCAGCTTAGCAGGGGGGGCCATGAACACTGAAGCTTTCTTT
TRBJ2-1 TRBD1 few TRBV12-3/TRBV12-4 CASCGQGANEQFF TGTGCCAGCTGCGGACAGGGGGCAAATGAGCAGTTCTTC
TRBJ1-1 TRBD1 . TRBV7-2 CASSASGTGAFF TGTGCCAGCAGCGCATCCGGGACAGGCGCTTTCTTT
TRBJ2-7 TRBD1 few TRBV5-1 CASSFTGGMYEQYF TGCGCCAGCAGCTTTACAGGGGGCATGTACGAGCAGTACTTC
TRBJ1-5 TRBD1 . TRBV19 CATLDRAYSNQPQHF TGTGCCACTTTGGACAGGGCCTATAGCAATCAGCCCCAGCATTTT
TRBJ2-1 . few TRBV19 CASSLSGSSCNEQFF TGTGCCAGTAGCCTTAGCGGCAGCTCCTGCAATGAGCAGTTCTTC
TRBJ2-1 . . TRBV29-1 CSVGALKGNEQFF TGCAGCGTTGGGGCTTTGAAGGGCAATGAGCAGTTCTTC
TRBJ2-3 . many TRBV7-2 CASGRDASSTDTQYF TGTGCCAGCGGACGGGACGCGTCCAGCACAGATACGCAGTATTTT
TRBJ1-6 . few TRBV29-1 CSAGSSYNSPLHF TGCAGCGCTGGAAGCTCCTATAATTCACCCCTCCACTTT
TRBJ2-7 . few TRBV10-1 CASSEPIFRTDSYEQYF TGCGCCAGCAGTGAGCCGATTTTCCGGACAGATTCCTACGAGCAGTACTTC
TRBJ2-1 . . TRBV12-3/TRBV12-4 CASSVDNYNEQFF TGTGCCAGCAGTGTGGACAACTACAATGAGCAGTTCTTC
TRBJ1-1 . . TRBV7-2 CASSLGGRDTEAFF TGTGCCAGCAGCTTAGGGGGGCGCGACACTGAAGCTTTCTTT
TRBJ2-3 TRBD2 . TRBV7-2 CASSPGLAGGIDTQYF TGTGCCAGCAGCCCGGGGCTAGCGGGGGGCATAGATACGCAGTATTTT
TRBJ2-6 . . TRBV6-5 CASSQEGSGANVLTF TGTGCCAGCAGTCAGGAAGGCTCTGGGGCCAACGTCCTGACTTTC
TRBJ2-1 TRBD1 many TRBV29-1 CSVGTGFGEQFF TGCAGCGTGGGGACAGGGTTCGGTGAGCAGTTCTTC